Detailed here is one T cell receptor (beta chain). Its antigen is as yet unknown. Profiling that covered TCR beta VDJ and CDR3 relied on genomic DNA as its template. TCRdb itself ran the reads through MiXCR, one entry per CDR3 protein. The sample lists under 350,000 distinct CDR3 sequences, around three fifths seen once, with roughly 1.3% in the top ten. Germline CDR1 is LNHDA and CDR2 is SQIVND (reference sequence). This CDR3 has 15 amino acids. V lost 7 bases and J 2 bases, leaving 15 bases between the germline ends. This sample stems from a study of CD8+CD57+ T cells in acquired aplastic anemia. The wider study: Sorted CD4+ and CD8+ cells gave a mean 3.2 ug DNA, range roughly 0.2 to 27.4 ug. Study outcomes and limitations: Overlap between patients and controls comprised 25 to 35 CD8+ CDR3 sequences.

All patients picked for sequencing had shown, by flow cytometry, an expansion of CD8+CD57+ cells. As a group, the patients uniformly had severe acquired aplastic anemia. The blood sampling took place in patients who had so far received no therapy. The sample was sorted CD4+, CD8+, or CD8+CD57+ T cells (not recorded which) from PBMCs. The receptor's source is a human donor with aplastic anemia. The V and J genes are TRBV19 and TRBJ2-1; maybe TRBD1 (6 bases). As DNA, the CDR3 is TGTGCCAGTATGAGGGCAGGGGCCCCCTACAATGAGCAGTTCTTC. The encoded protein is CASMRAGAPYNEQFF.